This T cell receptor (beta chain) was sequenced during a study of T cells in Graves' hyperthyroidism and ophthalmopathy. After removal of 7 bases from V and 6 bases from J, the junction contained 11 bases not matched to a gene. CDR1 is MGHRA, CDR2 YSYEKL, per germline. The CDR3 totals 15 residues. This clonotype was picked up a small number of times. RNA transcripts served as the template for amplifying TCR beta CDR3 regions. HTBI primers were employed in a first-round RT-PCR of the TCR CDR3. TCRdb reprocessed the multiplex PCR reads via MiXCR and lists one record per CDR3 protein. The repertoire holds about 640,000 distinct CDR3 sequences, 20% to 25% seen once, with 30% to 40% in the top ten.

The sample consisted of blood. The chain carries TRBV4-1 and TRBJ2-2, with 7 positions matching TRBD2. This TCR derives from a man younger than 40 with Graves' ophthalmopathy. CDR3 in DNA: TGCGCCAGCACCACCCATCAGGCGGGAGCCGGGGAGCTGTTTTTT. Protein product: CASTTHQAGAGELFF.